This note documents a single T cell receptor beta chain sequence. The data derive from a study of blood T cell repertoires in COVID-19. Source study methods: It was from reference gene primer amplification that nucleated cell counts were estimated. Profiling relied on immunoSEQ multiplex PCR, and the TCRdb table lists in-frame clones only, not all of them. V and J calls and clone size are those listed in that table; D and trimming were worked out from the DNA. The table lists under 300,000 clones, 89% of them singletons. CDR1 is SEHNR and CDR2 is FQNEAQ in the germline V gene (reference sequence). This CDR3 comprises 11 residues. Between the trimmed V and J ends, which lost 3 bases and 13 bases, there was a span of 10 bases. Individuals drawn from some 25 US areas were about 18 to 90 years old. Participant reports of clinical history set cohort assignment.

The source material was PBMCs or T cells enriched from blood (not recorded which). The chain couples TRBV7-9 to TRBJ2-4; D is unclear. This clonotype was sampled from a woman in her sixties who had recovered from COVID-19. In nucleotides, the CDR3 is TGTGCCAGCAGCTTCCTTAGTCCCCAGTACTTC. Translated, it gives CASSFLSPQYF.